This T cell receptor beta chain was recovered during a study of blood T cells in healthy people across ages. Study-level information: Template switching captured about one barcoded beta molecule per two T cells. Study conclusions and caveats: Across samples, TCR beta diversity tracked strongly with naive T cell percentage.

The CDR3 is 13 residues long. Trimming removed 4 bases from V and 7 bases from J, with 14 bases in between. The germline V gene encodes CDR1 SGHDT and CDR2 YYEEEE. A sample-barcoded 5' primer and a J-beta primer mix were used in a second PCR of about 7 to 11 cycles. Each of the cDNA molecules was tagged by a template-switch adaptor with 12 random nucleotides. Sequencing recovered at least 2.5 million CDR3-containing paired-end reads from each sample. From the 5' RACE reads, TCRdb called clonotypes with MiXCR, one entry per CDR3 protein. The repertoire holds about 1.8 million distinct CDR3 sequences, with roughly 50% as singletons. On this clonotype itself: What it recognizes is unknown.

Sequenced material: blood. The chain couples TRBV5-6 to TRBJ1-2; D gene ambiguous. This receptor was identified in a middle-aged woman in good health. CDR3 region: CASSPVQEGGYTF. CDR3 sequence (DNA): TGTGCCAGCAGCCCGGTCCAGGAAGGTGGCTACACCTTC.